The 17 T cell receptor beta chains below were found in one sample sequenced in a study of T-cell reconstitution after alpha-beta-depleted transplantation in children (TCRdb year 2016). What this sample's treatment or condition label stands for: allogeneic hematopoietic cell transplantation with graft depleted of TCRalphabeta T cells and CD19 B cells. Library method: PCR. Reads for this sample came from an Illumina HiSeq 2500. Molecular barcoding was employed in the preparation of TCR libraries, with unique molecular identifiers being used to normalize TCRbeta repertoire quantification. In TCRdb, the public reads were trimmed at Q25 with fastp and aligned with MiXCR, with productive beta chains retained. CDR3 protein sequences are deduplicated, and each keeps its most common genes and DNA. Present in this sample are fewer than 250,000 distinct CDR3 sequences, approximately 8% of which were seen just once. Clones ranked in the top ten supply 6% to 7% of the sample.

Specimen: PBMCs, mostly from graft donor cells, collected 180 days after TCRalphabeta/CD19-depleted stem cell transplant. Receptor source: a male patient aged 5 to 17 who had a stem cell transplant for acute lymphoblastic leukemia, so the T cells may come from the graft donor.

This clonotype was detected ten times or more. In DNA form, the CDR3 reads TGTGCCAGCAGCTTAACATCCGGGACAGATTATGGCTACACCTTC. This translates into CASSLTSGTDYGYTF. The V call is TRBV7-3, the J call TRBJ1-2; 7 nucleotides agree with TRBD1. Germline trimming cut 0 bases from V and 5 bases from J; bases unmatched to any gene: 6. Germline-derived CDR1 and CDR2 are SGHTA and FQGTGA. The CDR3 runs to 15 residues.

This clonotype came up many times. The chain carries TRBV12-3 or TRBV12-4 and TRBJ1-5; 9 nucleotides line up with TRBD1. Trimming at V came to 3 bases and at J to 2 bases, leaving 14 bases not matched to a gene. The CDR3 runs 19 residues. CDR3 loop: CASSFRSRDRVMGNQPQHF. As DNA, the CDR3 is TGTGCCAGCAGTTTTAGGTCCCGGGACAGGGTGATGGGCAATCAGCCCCAGCATTTT.

This clonotype was observed at least ten times. V and J are TRBV7-2 and TRBJ2-3; TRBD2 matches 7 bases. With V trimmed by 1 base and J by 2 bases, 9 bases remained unmatched. The CDR3 spans 17 residues. CDR1 is SGHTA, CDR2 FQGNSA, per germline. The chain's CDR3 is CASSLGWRGTSTDTQYF. The CDR3 DNA sequence: TGTGCCAGCAGCTTAGGCTGGCGGGGGACCTCCACAGATACGCAGTATTTT.

This clonotype was observed many times. The rearrangement uses TRBV4-1 and TRBJ2-7; 8 positions agree with TRBD1. The CDR3 extends over 16 amino acids. Germline-derived CDR1 and CDR2 are MGHRA and YSYEKL. With V trimmed by 2 bases and J by 0 bases, 6 bases remained unmatched. The CDR3 nucleotides are TGCGCCAGCAGCCAACTCGGACAGGGCCGCTCCTACGAGCAGTACTTC. This translates into CASSQLGQGRSYEQYF.

This clonotype was detected many times. Written as DNA, the CDR3 is TGTGCCATCAGGGTCCTTGGAAACACCATATATTTT. Residues: CAIRVLGNTIYF. J is TRBJ1-3 and V is TRBV10-3; the D is unclear. CDR3 size: 12 residues. Germline lookup yields CDR1 ENHRY and CDR2 SYGVKD. The germline V and J ends were trimmed by 6 bases and 3 bases, with 6 bases remaining between them.

There are many counts of this clonotype. This chain uses TRBV21-1 with TRBJ1-2; the table's D call of TRBD1 was not tested on the DNA. TRBV21-1 is termed a pseudogene. The CDR3 is 14 amino acids. The CDR3 region is CASSTIQGNYGYTF. In nucleotides, the CDR3 is TGTGCCAGCAGCACAATACAGGGGAACTATGGCTACACCTTC.

Notes on this clonotype: Just one base apart from a much larger clone, this may be a read error. A read error is likely, as this CDR3 ends without the conserved phenylalanine or tryptophan. This chain connects TRBV3-1 to TRBJ1-1, with 8 bases fitting TRBD1. This CDR3 comprises 13 residues. V trimming: 6 bases; J trimming: 10 bases; junction bases outside the gene matches: 10. Germline V CDR1 and CDR2: LGHDT, YNNKEL (reference sequence). CDR3 region: CASSPGQGSAAFS. The CDR3 coding sequence is TGTGCCAGCAGTCCCGGACAGGGAAGCGCAGCTTTCTCT.

There are many counts of this clonotype. The chain links TRBV12-3 or TRBV12-4 to TRBJ1-1; TRBD1 matches at 10 bases. The length of the CDR3 is 17 residues. With V trimmed by 3 bases and J by 0 bases, 7 bases remained unmatched. In DNA form, the CDR3 reads TGTGCCAGCAGTTTCGGACAGGGGGTAGGGGTGAACACTGAAGCTTTCTTT. Amino acids: CASSFGQGVGVNTEAFF.

The sample holds a few counts of this clonotype. V and J are TRBV19 and TRBJ1-4; no reliable D call. Germline V gene lookup returns CDR1 LNHDA and CDR2 SQIVND (reference sequence). V was shortened by 3 bases and J by 2 bases, with 7 bases between the two germline ends. The CDR3 loop spans 14 amino acids. The CDR3 loop is CASSMVGTNEKLFF. The CDR3 DNA reads TGTGCCAGTAGTATGGTGGGGACTAATGAAAAACTGTTTTTT.

At least ten counts were recorded for this clonotype. The J gene is TRBJ1-1, the V gene TRBV5-6, with TRBD1 as a possible D gene (6 bases). The CDR3 runs to 14 residues. Per germline, CDR1 SGHDT and CDR2 YYEEEE. V lost 0 bases and J 9 bases, leaving 15 bases between the germline ends. The CDR3 nucleotides read TGTGCCAGCAGCTTGGGTAATGGGGGGCTGAAAGCTTTCTTT. Its protein is CASSLGNGGLKAFF.

This clonotype was seen at least ten times. The chain couples TRBV4-3 to TRBJ2-3; D is unclear. V was pared by 3 bases and J by 3 bases, with 16 bases between. The CDR3 length is 16 residues. Germline values: CDR1 LGHNA, CDR2 YSLEER. CDR3 sequence: CASSQGFMASTDTQYF. Here the CDR3 DNA reads TGCGCCAGCAGCCAGGGTTTTATGGCATCGACAGATACGCAGTATTTT.

This clonotype was observed a handful of times. The gene calls are TRBV7-8 and TRBJ1-3; tentatively, D is TRBD1 (5 bases). V was trimmed by 0 bases and J by 10 bases, leaving 10 bases between them. The V gene's germline CDR1 is SGHVS and CDR2 FQNEAQ. The CDR3 covers 13 residues. CDR3 bases: TGTGCCAGCAGCTTAGCGGGGGGGGAGACCATATATTTT. Its protein product is CASSLAGGETIYF.

Concerning this clonotype: This may stem from a read error, because a much larger clone lies one nucleotide away. The chain uses TRBV6-1 and TRBJ1-2; D gene ambiguous. The V gene's germline CDR1 is MNHNS and CDR2 SASEGT. The CDR3 runs 14 residues. Trimming removed 6 bases at V and 2 bases at J, with 13 bases between. DNA for the CDR3: TGTGCCAGCAGGCACCGGCCAGGAAACTATGGCTACACCTTC. This gives the protein CASRHRPGNYGYTF.

This clonotype was seen many times. The chain has TRBV11-2 and TRBJ2-1; TRBD2 aligns across 7 bases. Germline CDR1 is SGHAT and CDR2 is FQNNGV. The CDR3 sequence is 15 residues long. The V segment lost 0 bases and the J segment 3 bases; nucleotides outside the gene matches: 2. CDR3 sequence (DNA): TGTGCCAGCAGCTTAGAGAGCGGGAACTACAATGAGCAGTTCTTC. Amino acids: CASSLESGNYNEQFF.

This chain joins TRBV11-2 and TRBJ2-5; TRBD1 aligns across 11 bases. Germline loops: CDR1 SGHAT, CDR2 FQNNGV. V was pared by 5 bases and J by 7 bases, with 21 bases of the junction left unmatched. The CDR3 has 19 amino acids. The CDR3 DNA reads TGTGCCAGCAGCAAAAGCTGGGGAGGGGGACAGGGGGTAAGAGCGACCCAGTACTTC. Translating gives CASSKSWGGGQGVRATQYF.

Ten or more counts support this clonotype. The chain combines TRBV5-5 with TRBJ2-2; D is possibly TRBD2 (5 bases). Trimming took 3 bases from V and 8 from J, leaving 11 bases between them. From germline, CDR1 is SGHKS and CDR2 YYEKEE (reference sequence). CDR3 size: 13 residues. For the CDR3, the DNA is TGTGCCAGCAGCTGGACGGGGTCGGGGGAGCTGTTTTTT. Translated: CASSWTGSGELFF.

J is TRBJ2-3 and V is TRBV20-1, with TRBD2 matching 12 bases. Germline CDR1 is DFQATT and CDR2 is SNEGSKA (reference sequence). This CDR3 region has 20 residues. CDR3 nucleotide sequence: TGCAGGGGTCAGGCTCCGCGCGGGGCTAGCGGGGGGGCGTGGACAGATACGCAGTATTTT. Translation gives CRGQAPRGASGGAWTDTQYF.